The 15 T cell receptor beta chains below come from one sample, sequenced in a study of blood T cells in healthy people across ages. It was with a sample-barcoded 5' primer and a J-beta primer mix that a second PCR of roughly 7 to 12 cycles was run. TCRdb re-derived calls from the 5' RACE reads in MiXCR, one entry per CDR3 protein. The table shows hundreds of thousands of distinct CDR3 sequences, with roughly 30% occurring only once. The specimen was blood. Every receptor here comes from a woman older than 75 in good health.

This clonotype was seen only a few times. The CDR3 loop is CASSSTYSGGYTF. CDR3 DNA sequence: TGTGCCAGCAGCTCGACTTATTCCGGGGGCTACACCTTC. The V gene is TRBV5-4, the J gene TRBJ1-2; no clear D gene. The length of the CDR3 is 13 residues. The ends were cut back, 3 bases at V and 8 bases at J, with 14 bases in the middle. CDR1 SGHNT and CDR2 YYREEE come from the germline V gene (reference sequence).

This chain connects TRBV6-5 to TRBJ1-1; D may be TRBD1 (5 bases). Germline lookup yields CDR1 MNHEY and CDR2 SVGAGI. The CDR3 runs to 15 residues. The V end lost 0 bases, the J end lost 3 bases, and 11 bases lay between the germline ends. The CDR3 DNA is TGTGCCAGCAGTTACTCGGGGGGAGACGACACTGAAGCTTTCTTT. Translating gives CASSYSGGDDTEAFF.

This clonotype has ten or more counts. V is TRBV7-2 and J is TRBJ1-2; no definite D call. This CDR3 has 11 residues. V lost 0 bases and J lost 6, with 2 bases in between. The germline V gene has CDR1 SGHTA and CDR2 FQGNSA. Here the CDR3 reads CASSLADGYTF. CDR3 DNA: TGTGCCAGCAGCTTAGCGGATGGCTACACCTTC.

Many counts were recorded for this clonotype. This rearrangement joins TRBV7-8 to TRBJ2-5, with TRBD1 matching over 12 bases. This CDR3 contains 14 residues. The junction had 3 bases not matched to a gene; V was cut back by 5 bases and J by 5 bases. Per the germline V gene, CDR1 is SGHVS and CDR2 is FQNEAQ. The CDR3 bases are TGTGCCAGCAGCAGGGGACAGGGGGCCGAGACCCAGTACTTC. It codes for CASSRGQGAETQYF.

This clonotype was recorded a few times. The J gene is TRBJ1-1, the V gene TRBV4-3; TRBD1 agrees at 11 bases. From germline, CDR1 is LGHNA and CDR2 YSLEER. This CDR3 has 15 residues. The V and J ends lost 4 bases and 7 bases, in that order; junction bases with no gene match: 8. For the CDR3, the DNA is TGCGCCAGCAGCCCCGGGACAGGGGGTCGAGGTGAAGCTTTCTTT. This sequence encodes CASSPGTGGRGEAFF.

In its sample, this clonotype was seen many times. The gene calls are TRBV5-1 and TRBJ2-1; 7 bases are shared with TRBD2. Germline V gives CDR1 SGHRS, CDR2 YFSETQ. The V and J ends lost 0 bases and 0 bases, in that order; junction bases with no gene match: 9. This CDR3 has 18 amino acids. Here the CDR3 reads CASSLVPAGSSSYNEQFF. The CDR3 DNA reads TGCGCCAGCAGCTTGGTGCCAGCGGGGAGCTCCTCCTACAATGAGCAGTTCTTC.

This clonotype has a count of ten or more. Here the CDR3 DNA reads TGCGCCAGCAGCCCGACGGGGGCTACGCAGTATTTT. This encodes CASSPTGATQYF. The gene calls are TRBV5-1 and TRBJ2-3; perhaps D is TRBD1 or TRBD2 (6 bases each). V lost 4 bases, J lost 8 bases, and 11 bases lay in between. Per the germline V gene, CDR1 is SGHRS and CDR2 is YFSETQ. This CDR3 is 12 amino acids long.

The chain joins TRBV6-5 to TRBJ2-5; 8 bases are a match to TRBD2. The length of the CDR3 is 16 residues. Trimming removed 6 bases from V and 6 bases from J; junction bases left unmatched: 15. Per germline, CDR1 MNHEY and CDR2 SVGAGI. CDR3 sequence (DNA): TGTGCCAGCAGCCAACATCCGGGCGGGGGGAGCCAGACCCAGTACTTC. Translating it yields CASSQHPGGGSQTQYF.

As to this clonotype: A read error may explain this, as a much larger clone is one base away. The rearrangement links TRBV7-9 to TRBJ2-3, with D possibly matching TRBD2 (5 bases). Germline V gene lookup returns CDR1 SEHNR and CDR2 FQNEAQ (reference sequence). This CDR3 spans 14 amino acids. The CDR3 bases are TGTGCCGGCAGCGAGGGTATGGGCACAGATACGCAGTATTTT. It encodes CAGSEGMGTDTQYF.

This chain links TRBV9 with TRBJ2-5; 12 bases are a match to TRBD2. V lost 1 base, J lost 11 bases, and 12 bases stayed unmatched. Germline-derived CDR1 and CDR2 are SGDLS and YYNGEE. The CDR3 is 16 residues long. The DNA of the CDR3 is TGTGCCAGCAGCGTATCTCCTAGCGGGGGGGCCAATGAGCAGTACTTC. Protein: CASSVSPSGGANEQYF.

This clonotype appeared a few times. This may be a read error: a much more frequent sequence differs by one nucleotide. The rearrangement joins TRBV6-2 or TRBV6-3 to TRBJ2-6, with D perhaps assigned TRBD1 or TRBD2 (5 bases each). Germline CDR1 reads MNHEY; CDR2 reads SVGEGT. CDR3 length equals 12 residues. CDR3 sequence reads: CASEAGANVRTF. CDR3 nucleotide sequence: TGTGCCAGTGAAGCCGGGGCCAACGTCCGGACTTTC.

For this clonotype: A much larger clone differs from this one at a single base, so this may be a read error. V and J are TRBV4-2 and TRBJ2-1; 9 nucleotides agree with TRBD2. The ends lost 0 bases at V and 5 bases at J; junction bases unmatched: 5. Germline V gene lookup returns CDR1 LGHNA and CDR2 YNFKEQ. The CDR3 contains 16 residues. As DNA, the CDR3 is TGTGCCAGCAGCCAAGAAGAAGCGGGGGGCAACAATGAGCAGTTCTTC. This codes for CASSQEEAGGNNEQFF.

About this clonotype itself: Possible read error: a much larger clone is one base away. The chain links TRBV20-1 to TRBJ2-3; 8 bases map to TRBD1. The CDR3 is 13 residues long. V was pared by 0 bases and J by 8 bases, with 4 bases of the junction left unmatched. Germline V gene sequence: CDR1 DFQATT, CDR2 SNEGSKA (reference sequence). CDR3 residues: CSAREDREGTQYF. DNA for the CDR3: TGCAGTGCTAGAGAGGACAGGGAAGGTACGCAGTATTTT.

In this sample, this clonotype turned up many times. This chain uses TRBV6-5 with TRBJ1-1; TRBD1 might be the D (6 bases). This CDR3 comprises 12 residues. Germline values: CDR1 MNHEY, CDR2 SVGAGI. Trimming took 6 bases from V and 11 from J, leaving 16 bases between them. This CDR3 is CASSFSGTWAFF. CDR3 coding DNA: TGTGCCAGCAGCTTCTCCGGGACATGGGCTTTCTTT.

This clonotype was seen at least ten times. CDR3 protein: CASSPIFGGREETQYF. In DNA form, the CDR3 reads TGTGCCAGCAGCCCAATCTTCGGGGGCAGGGAGGAGACCCAGTACTTC. This sequence joins TRBV5-6 and TRBJ2-5; either TRBD1 or TRBD2 may fit D (6 bases each). Trimming took 4 bases from V and 5 from J, leaving 21 bases between them. Germline lookup yields CDR1 SGHDT and CDR2 YYEEEE. This CDR3 is built from 16 residues. Together with reference TRBV5-6 and TRBJ2-5, the CDR3 gives the full variable domain: DAGVTQSPTHLIKTRGQQVTLRCSPKSGHDTVSWYQQALGQGPQFIFQYYEEEERQRGNFPDRFSGHQFPNYSSELNVNALLLGDSALYLCASSPIFGGREETQYFGPGTRLLVL.